This T cell receptor (beta chain) appears in the sequencing data of a study of CD4 T cells in relation to SARS-CoV-2 and coronaviruses. Turning to the study itself: PBMCs were cultured with antigen for about eleven days before TCR beta sequencing.

This CDR3 spans 13 amino acids. From germline, CDR1 is MNHEY and CDR2 SMNVEV (reference sequence). V lost 5 bases to trimming and J lost 7 bases; unmatched junction nucleotides: 5. The table lists this clone with a count of one. The antigen remains unidentified. Profiling relied on immunoSEQ multiplex PCR, and the TCRdb table lists in-frame clones only, not all of them. The sample has 25,000 to 35,000 clones, about 70% seen once. The gene calls are TRBV27 and TRBJ1-2; 9 bases align to TRBD1. Sample: memory CD4+ T cells from PBMCs, cultured in vitro. This receptor was taken from an adult with COVID-19. The DNA for the CDR3 is TGTGCCAGCAGTACCGGGACAGGGAGTGGCTACACCTTC. Its translation: CASSTGTGSGYTF.